The following is a T cell receptor (beta chain) sequence with its context. Antigen: not known. The CDR3 totals 13 residues. Trimming pared 4 bases from V and 5 bases from J, leaving 14 bases between. CDR1 is GTSNPN and CDR2 is SVGIG in the germline V gene (reference sequence). The record originates from a study of CD8+ T cells in alopecia areata. General study findings and limits: Sequenced scalp T cells also include alphabeta T cells resident in normal skin. Among patients, TCR sharing was less clear than in mice, a difference possibly due in part to HLA diversity in the patient population. Higher clonality was seen in lesional scalp than in normal scalp, especially in alopecia totalis/universalis.

Once RNA had been extracted, it was reverse transcribed into cDNA to act as the sequencing template. TCRdb's copy holds only in-frame clones and misses some; the assay was immunoSEQ multiplex PCR. This table holds 120,000 or so clones, about 50% found once. Alopecia areata patients had lesional scalp punch biopsies and peripheral blood taken from them. The sequence was obtained from a human donor with alopecia areata. The sequencing sample was made of NKG2D-low CD8+ T cells sorted from blood. The chain combines TRBV30 with TRBJ1-1, with TRBD1 as a possible D gene (5 bases). The CDR3 is CAWTVGGGTEAFF. The CDR3 DNA is TGTGCCTGGACCGTTGGGGGTGGGACTGAAGCTTTCTTT.